These 29 T cell receptor beta chains share one sample of origin, sequenced in a study of blood T cell repertoires in COVID-19 (dated by TCRdb to the early 2020s). The method behind the library was the immunoSEQ multiplex PCR assay. In its TCRdb copy, this immuneACCESS table keeps in-frame sequences only and misses some clones. Where compared with another copy, unresolved V genes explain less than half of these, and the others have no known cause. Here the sample has 140,000 or so clones; more than 80% occur a single time. Roughly 4.8% of the sample belongs to the ten largest clones. The sequenced material came from peripheral blood. These receptors all stem from a human donor in a cohort sampled during active COVID-19.

V is TRBV18 and J is TRBJ1-5; D is unclear. Germline-derived CDR1 and CDR2 are KGHSH and LQKENI. With 6 bases removed from V and 7 bases from J, the gap between germline ends came to 13 bases. CDR3 length: 13 amino acids. CDR3 bases: TGTGCCAGCTCCCCCGGTAAAAGCCAGCCCCAGCATTTT. Protein: CASSPGKSQPQHF. Based on the CDR3 plus reference TRBV18 and TRBJ1-5, the full variable domain is NAGVMQNPRHLVRRRGQEARLRCSPMKGHSHVYWYRQLPEEGLKFMVYLQKENIIDESGMPKERFSAEFPKEGPSILRIQQVVRGDSAAYFCASSPGKSQPQHFGDGTRLSIL.

The chain is built from TRBV20-1 and TRBJ2-1; 7 bases agree with TRBD1. The junction had 8 bases not matched to a gene; V was cut back by 3 bases and J by 9 bases. Germline V gene data show CDR1 as DFQATT and CDR2 as SNEGSKA (reference sequence). This CDR3 contains 13 residues. This CDR3 is CSASVRGMIEQFF. The CDR3 bases are TGCAGTGCTAGTGTCAGGGGGATGATTGAGCAGTTCTTC.

This clone has just one count. The chain has TRBV5-1 and TRBJ1-2; perhaps TRBD1 as D (6 bases). Germline V gene sequence: CDR1 SGHRS, CDR2 YFSETQ. V was clipped by 1 base and J by 3 bases, with 13 bases between them. The CDR3 loop spans 15 amino acids. For the CDR3, the DNA is TGCGCCAGCAGCTTGCATCCTGGGGGCGACTATGGCTACACCTTC. Protein product: CASSLHPGGDYGYTF.

This chain joins TRBV5-1 and TRBJ2-1; 7 bases align to TRBD2. V was clipped by 0 bases and J by 10 bases; unmatched bases: 7. CDR1 is SGHRS and CDR2 is YFSETQ in the germline V gene. The CDR3 spans 14 residues. CDR3 sequence (DNA): TGCGCCAGCAGCTTGGGAAGCGGGACCCAGGAGCAGTTCTTC. Translating it yields CASSLGSGTQEQFF.

The gene calls are TRBV28 and TRBJ2-1; D gene uncertain. Trimming stripped 3 bases from V and 2 bases from J, with 8 bases between. Germline CDR1 MDHEN, CDR2 SYDVKM. This CDR3 spans 14 amino acids. CDR3 loop: CASSLSVTYNEQFF. As DNA, the CDR3 is TGTGCCAGCAGTTTGTCGGTCACCTACAATGAGCAGTTCTTC. Variable domain in full (rest from reference TRBV28 and TRBJ2-1): DVKVTQSSRYLVKRTGEKVFLECVQDMDHENMFWYRQDPGLGLRLIYFSYDVKMKEKGDIPEGYSVSREKKERFSLILESASTNQTSMYLCASSLSVTYNEQFFGPGTRLTVL.

The chain combines TRBV19 with TRBJ1-3; 7 nucleotides line up with TRBD1. This CDR3 is 17 amino acids long. With 3 bases clipped from V and 0 bases from J, the junction kept 8 bases outside the gene matches. From germline, CDR1 is LNHDA and CDR2 SQIVND (reference sequence). CDR3 DNA: TGTGCCAGTAGTATCGACCGGACAGGCATCTCTGGAAACACCATATATTTT. Protein: CASSIDRTGISGNTIYF.

Here the CDR3 reads CASSEVASGRNYEQYV. CDR3 nucleotide sequence: TGTGCCAGCAGTGAGGTGGCTAGCGGGAGGAACTACGAGCAGTACGTC. The chain links TRBV2 to TRBJ2-7; 11 nucleotides match TRBD2. V was pared by 3 bases and J by 3 bases, with 7 bases of the junction left unmatched. The CDR3 contains 16 residues. CDR1 SNHLY and CDR2 FYNNEI come from the germline V gene.

This sequence joins TRBV11-2 and TRBJ2-5; D is unresolved. CDR1 and CDR2 from the germline V gene are SGHAT and FQNNGV. The V and J ends lost 4 bases and 1 base respectively, with 13 bases between them. This CDR3 is built from 15 residues. The CDR3 sequence: CASSSPSRSQETQYF. The CDR3 DNA reads as TGTGCCAGCAGCTCTCCCTCGCGGTCCCAAGAGACCCAGTACTTC. The full variable domain, in which reference TRBV11-2 and TRBJ2-5 provide the parts outside the CDR3, is EAGVAQSPRYKIIEKRQSVAFWCNPISGHATLYWYQQILGQGPKLLIQFQNNGVVDDSQLPKDRFSAERLKGVDSTLKIQPAKLEDSAVYLCASSSPSRSQETQYFGPGTRLLVL.

The sample holds a few counts of this clone. The V call is TRBV2, the J call TRBJ2-7; TRBD2 matches at 14 bases. Germline trimming cut 6 bases from V and 7 bases from J; bases unmatched to any gene: 8. This CDR3 spans 15 amino acids. Germline V lookup: CDR1 SNHLY, CDR2 FYNNEI. This chain's CDR3 is CASSRTSGRPGEQYV. As DNA, the CDR3 is TGTGCCAGCAGCCGGACTAGCGGGAGGCCGGGGGAGCAGTACGTC.

V gene TRBV28 combines with J gene TRBJ1-2; the match to TRBD1 covers 7 bases. The J segment lost 4 bases and the V segment lost 8 bases, leaving 13 bases of the junction unmatched. Germline V gene sequence: CDR1 MDHEN, CDR2 SYDVKM. The CDR3 sequence is 15 residues long. DNA for the CDR3: TGTGCCAGCCAGAAAGCGACAGGGATTGCCTATGGCTACACCTTC. Residues: CASQKATGIAYGYTF.

V gene TRBV2 combines with J gene TRBJ2-7; TRBD2 matches at 7 bases. The CDR3 runs to 14 residues. V shed 1 base, J shed 4 bases, and the junction held 4 bases outside the gene matches. Germline V gene lookup returns CDR1 SNHLY and CDR2 FYNNEI. The CDR3 DNA follows: TGTGCCAGCAGTGAAGGGGCGGGGGTATACGAGCAGTACGTC. This translates into CASSEGAGVYEQYV.

This clone appeared once. V and J are TRBV2 and TRBJ1-1, with 10 positions matching TRBD1. After removal of 5 bases from V and 1 base from J, the junction contained 7 bases not matched to a gene. This CDR3 contains 16 residues. Germline V CDR1 and CDR2: SNHLY, FYNNEI. CDR3 nucleotides: TGTGCCAGCAGTTCCGGGACAGGGGCCCGGAACACTGAAGCTTTCTTT. Amino acids: CASSSGTGARNTEAFF.

The chain combines TRBV19 with TRBJ2-2; maybe TRBD2 (6 bases). The CDR3 has 14 residues. From germline, CDR1 is LNHDA and CDR2 SQIVND (reference sequence). Trimming stripped 10 bases from V and 6 bases from J, with 18 bases between. CDR3 region: CATGGWGIPGELFF. The CDR3 DNA reads TGTGCCACTGGGGGGTGGGGCATTCCCGGGGAGCTGTTTTTT. The whole variable domain, filled in from reference TRBV19 and TRBJ2-2, reads DGGITQSPKYLFRKEGQNVTLSCEQNLNHDAMYWYRQDPGQGLRLIYYSQIVNDFQKGDIAEGYSVSREKKESFPLTVTSAQKNPTAFYLCATGGWGIPGELFFGEGSRLTVL.

The chain employs TRBV5-1 and TRBJ2-1, with 7 bases matching TRBD1. V lost 4 bases, J lost 2 bases, and 6 bases stayed unmatched. From germline, CDR1 is SGHRS and CDR2 YFSETQ. This CDR3 is built from 15 residues. The chain's CDR3 is CASSLSGQTYNEQFF. The CDR3 DNA is TGCGCCAGCAGCCTGTCGGGACAGACCTACAATGAGCAGTTCTTC.

This clone was counted a few times. This rearrangement joins TRBV6-5 to TRBJ1-3; D call uncertain. CDR3 size: 14 residues. Germline CDR1 is MNHEY and CDR2 is SVGAGI. Trimming took 5 bases from V and 0 from J, leaving 8 bases between them. CDR3 nucleotide sequence: TGTGCCAGCAGTCCGCAGTACTCTGGAAACACCATATATTTT. It translates to CASSPQYSGNTIYF.

The rearrangement links TRBV7-8 to TRBJ2-3, with 7 bases that match TRBD2. In germline, CDR1 is SGHVS, CDR2 FQNEAQ. CDR3 length: 16 residues. The trim removed 3 bases at V and 0 bases at J, leaving 6 bases unmatched. CDR3 in amino acids: CASSFGEGISTDTQYF. The CDR3 DNA follows: TGTGCCAGCAGCTTTGGGGAGGGAATAAGCACAGATACGCAGTATTTT.

This clone has a handful of counts. This rearrangement joins TRBV27 to TRBJ1-6; 10 positions agree with TRBD1. CDR3 length equals 16 residues. V lost 6 bases and J lost 1; bases outside the gene matches: 3. CDR1 is MNHEY and CDR2 is SMNVEV in the germline V gene (reference sequence). CDR3 residues: CASSDRGRSYNSPLHF. The CDR3 nucleotides are TGTGCCAGCAGCGACAGGGGGCGATCCTATAATTCACCCCTCCACTTT.

V is TRBV4-2 and J is TRBJ2-2; 8 bases line up with TRBD2. Germline CDR1 is LGHNA and CDR2 is YNFKEQ. J was trimmed by 5 bases and V by 3 bases; bases with no gene match: 5. CDR3 length: 15 residues. The CDR3 spells CASSHRGGQTGELFF. CDR3 nucleotide sequence: TGTGCCAGCAGCCACCGCGGGGGGCAAACCGGGGAGCTGTTTTTT.

Here the CDR3 reads CASSYGQGESPLHF. CDR3 nucleotide sequence: TGTGCCAGCAGCTACGGACAGGGTGAATCACCCCTCCACTTT. The rearrangement links TRBV12-1 to TRBJ1-6; the table assigns TRBD1, which was not confirmed against the DNA. TRBV12-1 is labeled a pseudogene. The CDR3 covers 14 residues.

This chain uses TRBV6-6 with TRBJ2-7; 7 bases map to TRBD2. Germline lookup yields CDR1 MNHNY and CDR2 SVGAGI (reference sequence). V was pared by 0 bases and J by 6 bases, with 2 bases of the junction left unmatched. The CDR3 is made up of 13 amino acids. CDR3 bases: TGTGCCAGCAGTTACTCGGGGGAGGGCGAGCAGTACGTC. Amino acid sequence: CASSYSGEGEQYV.

The chain has TRBV6-1 and TRBJ2-7; D is possibly TRBD2 (6 bases). CDR1 is MNHNS and CDR2 is SASEGT in the germline V gene. V was cut by 0 bases and J by 6 bases, with 15 bases left in between. This CDR3 has 15 residues. CDR3 in amino acids: CASSEAGGVWGEQYF. The CDR3 DNA follows: TGTGCCAGCAGTGAAGCGGGGGGAGTATGGGGCGAGCAGTACTTC.

V usage is TRBV7-8 and J usage is TRBJ1-6, with D possibly TRBD1 on 5 matching bases. Trimming stripped 0 bases from V and 9 bases from J, with 15 bases between. From germline, CDR1 is SGHVS and CDR2 FQNEAQ. The CDR3 runs 16 residues. CDR3 region: CASSLALGGFGSPLHF. Written as DNA, the CDR3 is TGTGCCAGCAGCTTAGCGCTCGGGGGTTTTGGTTCACCCCTCCACTTT.

The chain joins TRBV11-1 to TRBJ2-7; 9 bases are a match to TRBD1. The V and J ends lost 5 bases and 2 bases, in that order; junction bases with no gene match: 4. Germline V gives CDR1 SGHAT, CDR2 FQDESV (reference sequence). This CDR3 contains 14 residues. Here the CDR3 reads CASSPGQGAYEQYV. The CDR3 DNA is TGTGCCAGCAGCCCGGGACAGGGAGCCTACGAGCAGTACGTC.

The rearrangement links TRBV7-8 to TRBJ1-1; D perhaps matches TRBD1 (6 bases). This CDR3 is built from 16 residues. Germline V gene sequence: CDR1 SGHVS, CDR2 FQNEAQ. Trimming left V 6 bases short and J 3 bases short, with 20 bases between. CDR3 sequence (DNA): TGTGCCAGCAGGGGAGCGGCAGGGGATGCGGACACTGAAGCTTTCTTT. It specifies CASRGAAGDADTEAFF.

The rearrangement joins TRBV19 to TRBJ1-4, with D unresolved. Germline CDR1 is LNHDA and CDR2 is SQIVND (reference sequence). V was shortened by 7 bases and J by 7 bases, with 19 bases between the two germline ends. The CDR3 totals 15 residues. The CDR3 spells CASTPTAKTGEKLFF. The CDR3 DNA is TGTGCCAGTACTCCAACGGCCAAGACGGGTGAAAAACTGTTTTTT. The variable domain in full, completed from reference TRBV19 and TRBJ1-4, reads DGGITQSPKYLFRKEGQNVTLSCEQNLNHDAMYWYRQDPGQGLRLIYYSQIVNDFQKGDIAEGYSVSREKKESFPLTVTSAQKNPTAFYLCASTPTAKTGEKLFFGSGTQLSVL.

The chain is built from TRBV27 and TRBJ1-4; D possibly corresponds to TRBD1 (5 bases). The V end was cut by 6 bases, the J end by 5 bases, with 13 bases between. In germline, CDR1 is MNHEY, CDR2 SMNVEV (reference sequence). CDR3 size: 14 residues. The CDR3 reads CASSHGGGNEKLFF. The CDR3 nucleotides read TGTGCCAGCAGCCACGGGGGGGGGAATGAAAAACTGTTTTTT.

The gene calls are TRBV5-6 and TRBJ2-1, with 10 bases that match TRBD2. This CDR3 spans 19 amino acids. Looked up from germline, CDR1 is SGHDT and CDR2 is YYEEEE. J lost 4 bases, V lost 0 bases, and 13 bases had no gene match. CDR3 loop: CASSLELGAGGGLYNEQFF. CDR3 DNA: TGTGCCAGCAGCTTGGAACTTGGAGCGGGAGGGGGGTTGTACAATGAGCAGTTCTTC.

The V and J genes are TRBV29-1 and TRBJ1-1, with 7 bases that match TRBD1. The CDR3 is 13 residues long. The V and J ends lost 7 bases and 4 bases, in that order; junction bases with no gene match: 9. Germline loops: CDR1 SQVTM, CDR2 ANQGSEA. The CDR3 nucleotides are TGCAGCGCAACCCCACAGGGGCCCACTGAAGCTTTCTTT. Amino acids: CSATPQGPTEAFF.

The chain links TRBV20-1 to TRBJ1-2; 7 bases fit TRBD1. The V and J ends lost 3 bases and 5 bases, in that order; junction bases with no gene match: 6. CDR1 and CDR2 (germline): DFQATT, SNEGSKA (reference sequence). The CDR3 loop spans 13 amino acids. The CDR3, as DNA: TGCAGTGCTAGTGGACAGGTCGATTATGGCTACACCTTC. It yields the protein CSASGQVDYGYTF.